The clone carrying this T cell receptor (beta chain) has only a few counts. One entry per CDR3 protein results from TCRdb running MiXCR on the RT-PCR reads. The sample shows 800,000 to 1,000,000 distinct CDR3 sequences, roughly 18% of them seen only once. The data were obtained in a study of patients and donors after allogeneic stem cell transplantation. V was clipped by 3 bases and J by 7 bases; unmatched bases: 7. The CDR3 length is 15 residues. The V gene's germline CDR1 is LGHNA and CDR2 YNFKEQ. The gene calls are TRBV4-2 and TRBJ2-2; TRBD1 agrees at 8 bases. Sample: blood, either unsorted or a sorted T cell fraction (not recorded which). The receptor was isolated from a human donor who was either an allogeneic HSCT recipient or a stem cell or donor lymphocyte infusion donor (not recorded which). It is not recorded whose cells these are; they may come from a transplant donor. The CDR3 sequence is CASSHRTGYHGELFF. CDR3 DNA sequence: TGTGCCAGCAGCCACCGGACAGGGTATCACGGGGAGCTGTTTTTT.